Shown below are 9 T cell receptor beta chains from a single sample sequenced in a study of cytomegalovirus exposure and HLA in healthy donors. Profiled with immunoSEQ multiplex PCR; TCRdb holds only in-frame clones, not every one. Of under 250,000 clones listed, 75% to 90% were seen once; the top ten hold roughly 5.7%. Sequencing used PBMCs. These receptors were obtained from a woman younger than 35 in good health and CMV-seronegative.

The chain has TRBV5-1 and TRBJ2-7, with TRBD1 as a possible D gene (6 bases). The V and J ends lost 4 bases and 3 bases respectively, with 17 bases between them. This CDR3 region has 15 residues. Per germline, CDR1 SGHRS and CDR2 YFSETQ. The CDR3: CASSPKQGRGYEQYF. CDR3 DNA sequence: TGCGCCAGCAGCCCGAAACAGGGTCGAGGCTACGAGCAGTACTTC. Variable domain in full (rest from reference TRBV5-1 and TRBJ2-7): KAGVTQTPRYLIKTRGQQVTLSCSPISGHRSVSWYQQTPGQGLQFLFEYFSETQRNKGNFPGRFSGRQFSNSRSEMNVSTLELGDSALYLCASSPKQGRGYEQYFGPGTRLTVT.

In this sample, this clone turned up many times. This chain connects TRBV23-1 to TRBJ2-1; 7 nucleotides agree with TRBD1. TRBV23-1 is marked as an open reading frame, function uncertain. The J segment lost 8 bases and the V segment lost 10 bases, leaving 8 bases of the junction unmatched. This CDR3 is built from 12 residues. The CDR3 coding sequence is TGCGCCAATGGACAGGAGGTCGATGAGCAGTTCTTC. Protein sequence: CANGQEVDEQFF.

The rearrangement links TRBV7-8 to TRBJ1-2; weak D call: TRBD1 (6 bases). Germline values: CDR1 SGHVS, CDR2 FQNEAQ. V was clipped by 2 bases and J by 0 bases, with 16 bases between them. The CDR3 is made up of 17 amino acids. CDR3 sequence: CASSLLPTGTPNYGYTF. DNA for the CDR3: TGTGCCAGCAGCTTACTTCCAACCGGGACACCTAACTATGGCTACACCTTC.

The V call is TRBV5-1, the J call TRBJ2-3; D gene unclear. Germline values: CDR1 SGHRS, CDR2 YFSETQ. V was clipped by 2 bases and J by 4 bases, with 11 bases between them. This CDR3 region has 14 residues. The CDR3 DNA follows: TGCGCCAGCAGCTTATCAGACGGCCCAGATACGCAGTATTTT. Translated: CASSLSDGPDTQYF.

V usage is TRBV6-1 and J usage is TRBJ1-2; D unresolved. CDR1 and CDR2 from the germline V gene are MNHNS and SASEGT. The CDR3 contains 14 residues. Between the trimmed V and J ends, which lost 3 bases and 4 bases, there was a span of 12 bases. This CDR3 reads CASSEEGSTYGYTF. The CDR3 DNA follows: TGTGCCAGCAGTGAGGAGGGATCAACCTATGGCTACACCTTC.

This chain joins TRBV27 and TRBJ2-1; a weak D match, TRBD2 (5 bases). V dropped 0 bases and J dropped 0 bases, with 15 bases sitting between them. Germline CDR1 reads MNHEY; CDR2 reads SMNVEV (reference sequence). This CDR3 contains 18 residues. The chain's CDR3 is CASSLSTTRLSSYNEQFF. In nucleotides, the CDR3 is TGTGCCAGCAGTTTATCGACTACCAGGCTGAGCTCCTACAATGAGCAGTTCTTC.

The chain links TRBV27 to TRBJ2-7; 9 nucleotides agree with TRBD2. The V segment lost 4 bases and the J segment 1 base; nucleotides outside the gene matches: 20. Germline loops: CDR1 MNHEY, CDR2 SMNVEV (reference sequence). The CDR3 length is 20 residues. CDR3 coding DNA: TGTGCCAGCAGTTCCCCATCGCTAGCGGGACCTCTAGGCCTGTCCTACGAGCAGTACTTC. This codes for CASSSPSLAGPLGLSYEQYF.

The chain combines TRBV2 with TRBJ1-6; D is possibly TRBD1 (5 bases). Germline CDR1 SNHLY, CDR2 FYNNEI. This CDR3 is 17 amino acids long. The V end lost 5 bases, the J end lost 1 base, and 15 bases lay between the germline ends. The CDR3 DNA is TGTGCCAGCAGTCTTACAGGAACGGGGTCCTATAATTCACCCCTCCACTTT. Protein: CASSLTGTGSYNSPLHF.

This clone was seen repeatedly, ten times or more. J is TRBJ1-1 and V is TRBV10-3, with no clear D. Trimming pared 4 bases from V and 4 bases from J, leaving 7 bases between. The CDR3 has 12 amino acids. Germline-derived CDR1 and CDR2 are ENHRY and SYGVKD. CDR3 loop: CAISGYSTEAFF. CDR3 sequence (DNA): TGTGCCATCAGTGGGTACAGCACTGAAGCTTTCTTT.